This T cell receptor (beta chain) is from a study of lymphopenia after photon versus proton radiotherapy. Study outcomes and limitations: After the lymphocyte nadir, photon-treated repertoires showed oligoclonal expansion, especially of CD8+ Temra cells. Authors raise, but do not show, better survival with proton therapy. In patients who died, overall survival fell as post-nadir TCR diversity dropped more.

The CDR3 loop spans 17 amino acids. Germline CDR1 is KGHSH and CDR2 is LQKENI. V was pared by 0 bases and J by 3 bases, with 11 bases of the junction left unmatched. Comment on this clone: The antigen remains undetermined.

Using immunoSEQ multiplex PCR, the repertoire was profiled, and TCRdb retains in-frame clones only, with some absent. The sample includes about 30,000 clones, 85% to 95% of them seen just once. Sequencing used peripheral blood, obtained from a patient treated with photon-based radiotherapy. The chain employs TRBV18 and TRBJ2-7; TRBD1 matches at 7 bases. This TCR was recovered from a woman aged 45-59 years with cholangiocarcinoma. CDR3 loop: CASSPPIQTGQSYEQYF. CDR3 nucleotide sequence: TGTGCCAGCTCACCACCGATCCAAACGGGACAGAGCTACGAGCAGTACTTC. Full variable domain (outside the CDR3, taken from reference TRBV18 and TRBJ2-7): NAGVMQNPRHLVRRRGQEARLRCSPMKGHSHVYWYRQLPEEGLKFMVYLQKENIIDESGMPKERFSAEFPKEGPSILRIQQVVRGDSAAYFCASSPPIQTGQSYEQYFGPGTRLTVT.